These T cell receptor beta chains were read from a single sample in a study of T cell responses to AZD1222 COVID-19 vaccine. The protocol was immunoSEQ multiplex PCR, while the TCRdb copy is restricted to in-frame clones and leaves out a portion. The profile shows some 74,000 clones, 70% to 90% of them singletons. Sequenced here: peripheral blood, sampled 28 days after the second AZD1222 dose. These receptors were obtained from an adult who received the AZD1222 COVID-19 vaccine. Both conserved end residues are part of each CDR3. The order of the fields is CDR3 length, J gene, V gene, clone size, D gene, CDR3 protein, CDR3 DNA. D genes are given only for firm matches. Size tells how often a clone was seen (once, few, many) or the class of an expanded clone, and some rows leave it out.

15,TRBJ1-2,TRBV29-1,NA,TRBD1,CSVEDIKGALYGYTF,TGCAGCGTTGAAGATATTAAGGGGGCCCTCTATGGCTACACCTTC
15,TRBJ2-5,TRBV13,few,NA,CASSLSYGGGETQYF,TGTGCCAGCAGCCTTAGTTACGGGGGCGGGGAGACCCAGTACTTC
15,TRBJ1-5,TRBV6-5,NA,NA,CASSLSGPYNQPQHF,TGTGCCAGCAGTTTATCAGGGCCGTACAATCAGCCCCAGCATTTT
15,TRBJ1-2,TRBV7-9,NA,NA,CASTNGQQRHYGYTF,TGTGCCAGCACCAATGGGCAGCAGAGGCACTATGGCTACACCTTC
16,TRBJ1-5,TRBV19,NA,TRBD1,CASSQPGGRVVQPQHF,TGTGCCAGTAGTCAACCAGGGGGCAGGGTAGTTCAGCCCCAGCATTTT
14,TRBJ2-2,TRBV30,NA,TRBD2,CAWTRLAGTGELFF,TGTGCCTGGACCCGACTAGCGGGTACCGGGGAGCTGTTTTTT
15,TRBJ1-2,TRBV4-3,few,NA,CASSQDRGANYGYTF,TGCGCCAGCAGCCAAGACAGGGGAGCTAACTATGGCTACACCTTC
17,TRBJ1-2,TRBV7-3,NA,TRBD1,CASSSGRDRVQLYGYTF,TGTGCCAGCAGCTCGGGCCGGGACAGAGTTCAACTCTATGGCTACACCTTC
12,TRBJ1-2,TRBV28,few,NA,CASSLSNYGYTF,TGTGCCAGCAGTTTATCTAACTATGGCTACACCTTC
12,TRBJ1-5,TRBV7-2,NA,NA,CASSPQEGTIHF,TGTGCCAGCAGCCCCCAGGAGGGGACAATCCATTTT
15,TRBJ2-1,TRBV7-9,once,TRBD2,CASSFHGSGRGEQFF,TGTGCCAGCAGCTTTCATGGTAGCGGGAGAGGTGAGCAGTTCTTC
13,TRBJ1-1,TRBV29-1,few,NA,CSVGAGVGTEAFF,TGCAGCGTTGGGGCAGGAGTCGGCACTGAAGCTTTCTTT
13,TRBJ2-2,TRBV14,NA,NA,CASRSGQTGELFF,TGTGCCAGCAGGTCGGGACAAACCGGGGAGCTGTTTTTT
14,TRBJ2-7,TRBV2,NA,TRBD2,CASGGGTYSYEQYF,TGTGCCAGCGGGGGGGGGACGTACTCCTACGAGCAGTACTTC
14,TRBJ1-1,TRBV18,once,NA,CASSPPAGRAEAFF,TGTGCCAGCTCACCACCGGCAGGGAGGGCTGAAGCTTTCTTT
12,TRBJ1-2,TRBV7-8,few,NA,CASSLGGDGYTF,TGTGCCAGCAGCCTCGGCGGAGATGGCTACACCTTC
14,TRBJ1-2,TRBV5-1,NA,NA,CASSITGVEESYTF,TGCGCCAGCAGCATTACAGGAGTAGAAGAGAGCTACACCTTC
11,TRBJ1-2,TRBV6-5,NA,TRBD1,CASSQGGGYTF,TGTGCCAGCAGCCAGGGGGGAGGCTACACCTTC
16,TRBJ1-2,TRBV6-6,once,TRBD1,CASSYFNTGGNYGYTF,TGTGCCAGCAGTTACTTTAATACAGGGGGCAACTATGGCTACACCTTC
14,TRBJ1-4,TRBV19,NA,NA,CASSIYSGNEKLFF,TGTGCCAGTAGTATTTATTCGGGAAATGAAAAACTGTTTTTT
15,TRBJ1-1,TRBV7-9,NA,NA,CASTPPGVRNTEAFF,TGTGCCAGCACCCCGCCCGGGGTAAGGAACACTGAAGCTTTCTTT
14,TRBJ1-6,TRBV30,NA,NA,CAWSAGVTNSPLHF,TGTGCCTGGAGTGCGGGGGTAACTAATTCACCCCTCCACTTT